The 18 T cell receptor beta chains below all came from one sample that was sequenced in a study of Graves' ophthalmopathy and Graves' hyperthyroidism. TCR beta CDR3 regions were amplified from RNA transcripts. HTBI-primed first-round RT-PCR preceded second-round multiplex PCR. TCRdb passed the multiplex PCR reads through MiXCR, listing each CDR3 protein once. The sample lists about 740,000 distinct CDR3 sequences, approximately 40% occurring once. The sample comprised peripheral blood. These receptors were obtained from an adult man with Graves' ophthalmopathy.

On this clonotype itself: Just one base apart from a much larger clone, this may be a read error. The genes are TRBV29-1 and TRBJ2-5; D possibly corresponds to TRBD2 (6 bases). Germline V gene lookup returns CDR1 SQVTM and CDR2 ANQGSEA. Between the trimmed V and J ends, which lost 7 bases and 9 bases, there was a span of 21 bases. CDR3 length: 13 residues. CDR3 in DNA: TGCAGCGCCGGGCACAGCCCGGGGGAGGCCCAGTACTTC. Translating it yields CSAGHSPGEAQYF.

The CDR3 protein is CSARATYRSGRDNSPLHF. The CDR3 bases are TGCAGTGCTAGAGCAACCTACAGGTCTGGAAGGGATAATTCACCCCTCCACTTT. This rearrangement joins TRBV20-1 to TRBJ1-6, with D possibly TRBD1 on 5 matching bases. V was pared by 1 base and J by 5 bases, with 21 bases between. This CDR3 spans 18 amino acids. Germline CDR1 and CDR2: DFQATT and SNEGSKA (reference sequence).

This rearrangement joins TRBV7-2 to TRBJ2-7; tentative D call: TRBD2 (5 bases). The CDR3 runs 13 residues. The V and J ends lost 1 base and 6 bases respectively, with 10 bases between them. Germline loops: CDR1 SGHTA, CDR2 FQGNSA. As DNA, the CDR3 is TGTGCCAGCAGCTTAGGGGAGATGGGCGAGCAGTACTTC. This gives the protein CASSLGEMGEQYF.

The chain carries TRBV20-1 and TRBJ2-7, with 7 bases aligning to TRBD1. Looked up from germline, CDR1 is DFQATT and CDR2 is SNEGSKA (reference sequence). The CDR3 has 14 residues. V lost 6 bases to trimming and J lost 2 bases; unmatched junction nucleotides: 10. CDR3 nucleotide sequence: TGCAGTGCCATCAACAGGGGTATTGCCTACGAGCAGTACTTC. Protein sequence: CSAINRGIAYEQYF.

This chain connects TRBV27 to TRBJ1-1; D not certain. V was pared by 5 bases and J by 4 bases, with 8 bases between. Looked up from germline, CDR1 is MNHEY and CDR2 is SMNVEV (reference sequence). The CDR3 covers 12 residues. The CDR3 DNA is TGTGCCAGCAGTAAGCGTGCCACTGAAGCTTTCTTT. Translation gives CASSKRATEAFF.

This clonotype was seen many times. The CDR3 sequence is CASSSKGWAFF. The CDR3 DNA follows: TGTGCCAGTAGTAGCAAGGGTTGGGCTTTCTTT. This chain connects TRBV19 to TRBJ1-1; no clear D. Trimming shortened V by 4 bases and J by 11 bases, and 11 bases separated the two germline ends. CDR3 length: 11 residues. Germline V gene data show CDR1 as LNHDA and CDR2 as SQIVND (reference sequence).

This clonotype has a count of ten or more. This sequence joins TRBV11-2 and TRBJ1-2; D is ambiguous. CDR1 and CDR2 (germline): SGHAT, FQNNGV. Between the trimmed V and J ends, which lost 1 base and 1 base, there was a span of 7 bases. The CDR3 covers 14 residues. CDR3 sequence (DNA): TGTGCCAGCAGCTTAGGACACAGTAACTATGGCTACACCTTC. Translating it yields CASSLGHSNYGYTF.

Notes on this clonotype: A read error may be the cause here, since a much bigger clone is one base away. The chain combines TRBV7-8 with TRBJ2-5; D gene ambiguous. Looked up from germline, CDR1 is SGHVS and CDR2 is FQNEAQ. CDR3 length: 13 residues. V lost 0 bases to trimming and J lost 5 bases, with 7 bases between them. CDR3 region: CASSLAVSETQYF. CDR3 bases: TGTGCCAGCAGCTTAGCTGTATCTGAGACCCAGTACTTC.

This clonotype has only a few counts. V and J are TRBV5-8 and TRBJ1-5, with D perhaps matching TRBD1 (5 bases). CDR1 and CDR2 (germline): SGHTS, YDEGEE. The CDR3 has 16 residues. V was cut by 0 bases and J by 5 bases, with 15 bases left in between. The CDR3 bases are TGTGCCAGCAGCTTGGGTGGGGGTCGCGAGGATCAGCCCCAGCATTTT. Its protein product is CASSLGGGREDQPQHF.

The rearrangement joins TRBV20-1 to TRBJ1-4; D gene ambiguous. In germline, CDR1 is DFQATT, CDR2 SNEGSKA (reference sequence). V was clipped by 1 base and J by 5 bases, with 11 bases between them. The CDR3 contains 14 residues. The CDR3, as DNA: TGCAGTGCTAGAGTCCCAGGACTAAATGAAAAACTGTTTTTT. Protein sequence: CSARVPGLNEKLFF.

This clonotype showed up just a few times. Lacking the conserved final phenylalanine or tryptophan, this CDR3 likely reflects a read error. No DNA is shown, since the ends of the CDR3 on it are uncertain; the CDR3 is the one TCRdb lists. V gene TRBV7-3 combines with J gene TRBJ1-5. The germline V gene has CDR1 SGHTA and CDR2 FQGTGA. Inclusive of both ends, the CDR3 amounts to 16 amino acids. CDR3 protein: CASSLIVGILSGPHLS.

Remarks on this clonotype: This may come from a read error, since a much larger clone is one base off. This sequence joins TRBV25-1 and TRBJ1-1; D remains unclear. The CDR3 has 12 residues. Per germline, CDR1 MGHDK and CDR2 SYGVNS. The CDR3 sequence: CGSSSWDTEAFF. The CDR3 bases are TGTGGCAGCAGCTCGTGGGACACTGAAGCTTTCTTT.

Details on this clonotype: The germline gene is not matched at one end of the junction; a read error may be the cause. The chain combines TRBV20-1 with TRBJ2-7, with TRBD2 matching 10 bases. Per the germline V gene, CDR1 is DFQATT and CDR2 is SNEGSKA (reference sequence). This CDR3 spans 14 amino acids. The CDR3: CSAREAGGSYEQHF. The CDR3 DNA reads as TGCAGTGCTAGGGAAGCGGGAGGGTCCTACGAGCAGCACTTC.

The CDR3 coding sequence is TGTGCCATCAGTACGGGACAGGACACCGGGGAGCTGTTTTTT. It codes for CAISTGQDTGELFF. V is TRBV10-3 and J is TRBJ2-2, with 8 bases aligning to TRBD1. Losses at the gene ends were 5 bases for V and 3 bases for J; bases not matched to a gene: 2. Germline CDR1 and CDR2: ENHRY and SYGVKD. This CDR3 contains 14 residues.

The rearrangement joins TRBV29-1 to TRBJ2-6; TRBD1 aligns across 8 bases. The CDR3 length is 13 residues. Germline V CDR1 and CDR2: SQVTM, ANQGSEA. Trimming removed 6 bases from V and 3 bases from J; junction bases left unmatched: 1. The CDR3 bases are TGCAGCGTGACAGGGGATGGGGCCAACGTCCTGACTTTC. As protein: CSVTGDGANVLTF.

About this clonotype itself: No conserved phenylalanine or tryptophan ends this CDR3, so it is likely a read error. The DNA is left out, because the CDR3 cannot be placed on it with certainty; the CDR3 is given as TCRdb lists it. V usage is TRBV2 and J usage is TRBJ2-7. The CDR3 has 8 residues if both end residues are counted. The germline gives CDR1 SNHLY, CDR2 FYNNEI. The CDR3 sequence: CASSERLA.

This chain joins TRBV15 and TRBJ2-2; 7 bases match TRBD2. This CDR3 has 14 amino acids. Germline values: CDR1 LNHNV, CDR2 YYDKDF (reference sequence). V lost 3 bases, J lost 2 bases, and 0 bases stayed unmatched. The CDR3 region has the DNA TGTGCCACCAGCAGGGGACTAAACACCGGGGAGCTGTTTTTT. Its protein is CATSRGLNTGELFF.

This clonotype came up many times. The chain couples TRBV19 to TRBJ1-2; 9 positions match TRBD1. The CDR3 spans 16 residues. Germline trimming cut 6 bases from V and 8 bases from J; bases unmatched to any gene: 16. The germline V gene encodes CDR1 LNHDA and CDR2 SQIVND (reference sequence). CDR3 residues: CASSHPSWTGEAGYTF. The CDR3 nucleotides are TGTGCCAGTAGCCACCCCTCTTGGACAGGGGAAGCCGGCTACACCTTC.